This TCR beta chain was identified in a study of OX40 agonist ivuxolimab in advanced cancers. Across the study: The patients' treatment was ivuxolimab, an agonistic anti-OX40 (CD134) antibody. Study conclusions and caveats: Partial responders treated at 0.1-3.0 mg/kg exhibited clonal expansion among the lowest measured.

Comment on this clone: Antigen: not known.

The CDR3 has 16 amino acids. V trimming: 5 bases; J trimming: 0 bases; junction bases outside the gene matches: 4. CDR1 and CDR2 from the germline V gene are MGHRA and YSYEKL. Generated by immunoSEQ multiplex PCR, the TCRdb table keeps only in-frame clones and is missing some. The sample holds under 45,000 clones, around 85% seen once. The rearrangement uses TRBV4-1 and TRBJ2-6, with TRBD2 identical over 7 bases. Specimen: CD4+ or CD8+ T cells sorted from blood, collected in a trial of the OX40 agonist ivuxolimab. The receptor was derived from an adult with an advanced solid tumor such as melanoma, head and neck, liver or kidney cancer. CDR3 amino acids: CASSRDYDSGANVLTF. The CDR3 DNA sequence: TGCGCCAGCAGCAGGGACTACGACTCTGGGGCCAACGTCCTGACTTTC.